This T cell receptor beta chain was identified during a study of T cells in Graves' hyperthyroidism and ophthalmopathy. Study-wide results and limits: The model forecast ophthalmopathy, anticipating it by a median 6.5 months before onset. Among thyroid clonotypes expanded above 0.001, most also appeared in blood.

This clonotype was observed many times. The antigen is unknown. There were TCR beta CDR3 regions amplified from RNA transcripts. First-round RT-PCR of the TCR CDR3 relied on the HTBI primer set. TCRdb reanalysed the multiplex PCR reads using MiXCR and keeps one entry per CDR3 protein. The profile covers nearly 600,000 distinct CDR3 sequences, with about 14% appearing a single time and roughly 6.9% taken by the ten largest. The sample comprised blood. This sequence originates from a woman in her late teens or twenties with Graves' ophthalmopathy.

The CDR3 here is CASEGRAGGQNTGELFF. CDR3 coding DNA: TGTGCCAGCGAGGGGCGAGCGGGAGGGCAGAACACCGGGGAGCTGTTTTTT. The chain joins TRBV2 to TRBJ2-2; 10 bases fit TRBD2. Germline V gene lookup returns CDR1 SNHLY and CDR2 FYNNEI. The CDR3 totals 17 residues. V trimming: 8 bases; J trimming: 1 base; junction bases outside the gene matches: 10.